This record concerns one TCR beta chain sequence. Its antigen is undetermined. Time point in this sample: newly diagnosed GD, antithyroid drugs for less than 3 months. Extracted PBMC RNA gave rise to the TCR library. V was trimmed by 3 bases and J by 6 bases, leaving 12 bases between them. This CDR3 region has 13 residues. Germline V gene data show CDR1 as GTSNPN and CDR2 as SVGIG (reference sequence). The record originates from a study of regulatory T cells in long-lasting Graves disease. Study-level background: Newly diagnosed Graves' patients had under 3 months of antithyroid drugs.

Arm-PCR of CDR3 regions with iRepertoire HTBI primers generated TCR beta libraries. TCRdb recomputed calls from the multiplex PCR reads with MiXCR, one row per CDR3 protein. There are 350,000 to 450,000 distinct CDR3 sequences in the sample; 10% to 15% occur only once, and over 15% lies in the top ten. Study results and limitations: Persistent cases favored TRBV28, TRBJ1-2 and TRBJ2-5.

The data also belong to a second study, concerning T cells in Graves' hyperthyroidism and ophthalmopathy.

Material: peripheral blood mononuclear cells (PBMCs), obtained at new diagnosis, from a patient treated with antithyroid drugs. The clonotype comes from a woman between 18 and 29 years old with Graves disease. The chain combines TRBV30 with TRBJ2-1; TRBD2 might be the D (6 bases). Written as DNA, the CDR3 is TGTGCCTGGAGCCCGGGACTGAGCAATGAGCAGTTCTTC. Its protein is CAWSPGLSNEQFF.